This T cell receptor (beta chain) came from a study of vaccination and CD4 T cells after COVID-19. Study-level information: Control cultures were given a CEFX pool, an HIV-1 Nef pool, or no peptide.

The V segment lost 8 bases and the J segment 4 bases; nucleotides outside the gene matches: 11. The CDR3 contains 15 residues. From germline, CDR1 is LNHDA and CDR2 SQIVND (reference sequence). The Oncomine TCR Beta short-read assay was applied to DNA of cultured CD4+ T cells. A single record per CDR3 protein comes from TCRdb applying MiXCR to the PCR reads. The data contain several thousand distinct CDR3 sequences, roughly 37% of them singletons. Stated treatment: roughly 11-day PBMC culture with coronavirus spike peptide pools or control peptides (ViraFEST assay). About this clonotype itself: Its antigen remains unidentified.

The genes are TRBV19 and TRBJ2-5; TRBD1 matches 9 bases. The sample was CD4+ T cells from blood, cultured in vitro. The receptor comes from a human donor who had recovered from COVID-19. Written as DNA, the CDR3 is TGTGCCAGTTCTCCCGGGACAGGGTGGGGAGAGACCCAGTACTTC. Translation: CASSPGTGWGETQYF.